This is a list of T cell receptor beta chains from one sample in a study of blood T cell repertoires in COVID-19. The repertoire was sequenced with immunoSEQ multiplex PCR; TCRdb's copy has only in-frame clones and lacks some. The sample carries under 250,000 clones, approximately 81% recorded once. Input material: peripheral blood. Receptors originate from a woman aged 80 or over with acute or convalescent COVID-19. The CDR3 runs from the conserved cysteine through the conserved F or W. The D gene is left open where the match is weak. Clone size is given for some rows only: seen once, a few or many times, or a class if the clone is expanded.

-	TRBV19	once	TRBJ1-6	CASKESSYNSPLHF	TGTGCCAGCAAAGAGAGCTCCTATAATTCACCCCTCCACTTT
TRBD1	TRBV28	-	TRBJ1-2	CASSRNSAGGPSHYGYTF	TGTGCCAGCAGCCGTAATTCGGCAGGGGGCCCTAGTCACTATGGCTACACCTTC
-	TRBV7-3	few	TRBJ2-2	CASSLRTGTGRTGELFF	TGTGCCAGCAGCTTACGAACGGGGACCGGGAGAACCGGGGAGCTGTTTTTT
-	TRBV15	-	TRBJ1-3	CATSRAQAIGQGNTIYF	TGTGCCACCAGCAGAGCACAGGCTATCGGGCAAGGAAACACCATATATTTT
-	TRBV4-1	few	TRBJ1-4	CASSLPGFSEKLFF	TGCGCCAGCAGCCTCCCAGGGTTTAGTGAAAAACTGTTTTTT
TRBD1	TRBV30	-	TRBJ1-2	CAWSGQGESYGYTF	TGTGCCTGGAGTGGGCAGGGGGAGAGCTATGGCTACACCTTC
TRBD1	TRBV7-2	-	TRBJ1-4	CASSRPGTGSSGKLFF	TGTGCCAGCAGTCGTCCCGGGACAGGGTCGTCCGGAAAACTGTTTTTT
-	TRBV7-9	-	TRBJ2-7	CASSLGEYSYEQYF	TGTGCCAGCAGCTTAGGGGAGTATTCCTACGAGCAGTACTTC
-	TRBV15	-	TRBJ2-3	CATSRDYGGTDTQYF	TGTGCCACCAGCAGAGATTACGGAGGCACAGATACGCAGTATTTT
-	TRBV7-2	-	TRBJ2-1	CASSPPLLRAQFF	TGTGCCAGCAGCCCCCCGCTACTCAGGGCCCAGTTCTTC
-	TRBV24-1	-	TRBJ1-1	CATSGGGALNTEAFF	TGTGCCACCAGTGGAGGAGGGGCTTTGAACACTGAAGCTTTCTTT
-	TRBV4-2	-	TRBJ2-7	CASSQELEGIYEQYF	TGTGCCAGCAGCCAAGAATTAGAGGGTATCTACGAGCAGTACTTC
TRBD1	TRBV4-1	-	TRBJ2-7	CASSTRQGNYEQYF	TGCGCCAGCAGCACTCGACAGGGAAACTACGAGCAGTACTTC
-	TRBV24-1	-	TRBJ2-3	CATSEAGVDTQYF	TGTGCCACCAGTGAGGCAGGGGTAGATACGCAGTATTTT
-	TRBV11-3	-	TRBJ2-7	CASRLRDNSYEQYF	TGTGCCAGCAGACTCAGGGACAACTCCTACGAGCAGTACTTC
TRBD1	TRBV19	-	TRBJ1-1	CASSLGTANTEAFF	TGTGCCAGTAGTCTAGGGACAGCGAACACTGAAGCTTTCTTT
TRBD1	TRBV3-1/TRBV3-2	-	TRBJ1-6	CASSQERTGSSPLHF	TGTGCCAGCAGCCAAGAAAGGACAGGGTCCTCACCCCTCCACTTT
TRBD1	TRBV7-9	-	TRBJ1-1	CASSPGTDLNTEAFF	TGTGCCAGCAGCCCGGGGACAGACTTGAACACTGAAGCTTTCTTT
TRBD1	TRBV18	-	TRBJ1-3	CASSAGGVGNTIYF	TGTGCCAGCTCAGCAGGGGGCGTCGGGAACACCATATATTTT
-	TRBV9	once	TRBJ1-3	CASSVVPGAGNTIYF	TGTGCCAGCAGCGTAGTCCCAGGCGCTGGAAACACCATATATTTT